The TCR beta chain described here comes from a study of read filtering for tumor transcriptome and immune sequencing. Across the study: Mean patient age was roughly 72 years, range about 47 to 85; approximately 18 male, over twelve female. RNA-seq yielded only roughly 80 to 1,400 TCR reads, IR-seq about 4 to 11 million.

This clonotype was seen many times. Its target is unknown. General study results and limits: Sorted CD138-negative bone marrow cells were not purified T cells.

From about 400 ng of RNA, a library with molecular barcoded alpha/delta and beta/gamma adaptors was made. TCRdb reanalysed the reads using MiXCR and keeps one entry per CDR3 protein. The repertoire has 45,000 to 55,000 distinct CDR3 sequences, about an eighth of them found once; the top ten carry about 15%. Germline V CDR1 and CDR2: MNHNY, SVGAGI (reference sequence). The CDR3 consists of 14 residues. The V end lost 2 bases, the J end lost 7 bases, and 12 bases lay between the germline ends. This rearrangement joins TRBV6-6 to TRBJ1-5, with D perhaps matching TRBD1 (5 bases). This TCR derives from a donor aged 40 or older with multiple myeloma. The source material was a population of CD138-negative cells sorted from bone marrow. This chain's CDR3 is CASSYQGAGQPQHF. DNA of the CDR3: TGTGCCAGCAGTTACCAGGGTGCCGGCCAGCCCCAGCATTTT.